This T cell receptor (beta chain) stems from a study of cytomegalovirus exposure and HLA in healthy donors. Study details: The 120 validation repertoires used the same platform as the roughly 720 first-cohort repertoires (as reported by a later analysis). Study observations and caveats: Later, an analysis found that TCR clusters from the first cohort tended to co-occur in the 120 or so validation repertoires.

CDR3 size: 15 residues. In germline, CDR1 is MGHRA, CDR2 YSYEKL. Trimming cost V 4 bases and J 2 bases, with 12 bases left between them. On this clone itself: What it recognizes is unknown.

TCRdb keeps only in-frame clones here, not all; method: immunoSEQ multiplex PCR. Of hundreds of thousands of clones listed, approximately 84% are singletons. V and J are TRBV4-1 and TRBJ1-3; maybe TRBD1 (5 bases). The specimen sequenced was PBMCs. This clonotype was sampled from a man younger than 30 in good health and CMV-seropositive. In DNA form, the CDR3 reads TGCGCCAGCAGCCCGAGAGGGGTGCCTGGAAACACCATATATTTT. As protein: CASSPRGVPGNTIYF.